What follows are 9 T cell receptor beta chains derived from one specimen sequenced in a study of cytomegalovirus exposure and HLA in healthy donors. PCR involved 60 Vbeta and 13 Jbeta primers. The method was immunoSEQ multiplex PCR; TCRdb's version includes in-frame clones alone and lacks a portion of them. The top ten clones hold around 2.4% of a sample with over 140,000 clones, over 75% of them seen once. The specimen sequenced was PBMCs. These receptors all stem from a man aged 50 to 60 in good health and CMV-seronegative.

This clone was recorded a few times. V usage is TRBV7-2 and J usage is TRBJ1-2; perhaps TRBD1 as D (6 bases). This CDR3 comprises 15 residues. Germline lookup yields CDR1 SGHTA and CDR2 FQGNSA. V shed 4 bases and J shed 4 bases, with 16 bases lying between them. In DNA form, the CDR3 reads TGTGCCAGCAGCTCCCCCGTTAGGGGGAGCTATGGCTACACCTTC. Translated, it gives CASSSPVRGSYGYTF.

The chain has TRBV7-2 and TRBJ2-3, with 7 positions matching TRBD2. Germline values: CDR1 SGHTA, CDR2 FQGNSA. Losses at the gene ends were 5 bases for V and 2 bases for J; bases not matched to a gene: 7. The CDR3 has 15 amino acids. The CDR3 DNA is TGTGCCAGCAGCCTGGGGGGGGGAAACACAGATACGCAGTATTTT. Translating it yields CASSLGGGNTDTQYF.

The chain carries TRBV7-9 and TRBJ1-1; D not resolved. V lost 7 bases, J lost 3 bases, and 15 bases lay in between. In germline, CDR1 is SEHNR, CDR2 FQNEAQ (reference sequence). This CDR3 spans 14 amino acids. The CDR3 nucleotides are TGTGCCAGCACCTCGCCGGGATTGGACACTGAAGCTTTCTTT. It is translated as CASTSPGLDTEAFF.

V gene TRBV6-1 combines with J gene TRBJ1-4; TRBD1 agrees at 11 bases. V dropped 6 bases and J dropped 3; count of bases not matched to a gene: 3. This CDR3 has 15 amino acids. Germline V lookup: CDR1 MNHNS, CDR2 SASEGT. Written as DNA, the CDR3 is TGTGCCAGCAGGGACAGGGGGCTTTCTAATGAAAAACTGTTTTTT. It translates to CASRDRGLSNEKLFF.

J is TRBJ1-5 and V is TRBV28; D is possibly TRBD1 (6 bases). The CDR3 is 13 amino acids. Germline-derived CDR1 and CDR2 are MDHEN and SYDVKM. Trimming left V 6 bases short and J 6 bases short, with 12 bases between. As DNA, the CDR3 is TGTGCCAGCAGGAACAGGGCGGGTCAGCCCCAGCATTTT. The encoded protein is CASRNRAGQPQHF.

Written as DNA, the CDR3 is TGTGCCAGCACCCCGAGGAGTTACAATGAGCAGTTCTTC. It specifies CASTPRSYNEQFF. The chain recombines TRBV6-1 with TRBJ2-1; D is unresolved. The CDR3 is 13 residues long. CDR1 and CDR2 (germline): MNHNS, SASEGT. V dropped 7 bases and J dropped 4 bases, with 11 bases sitting between them.

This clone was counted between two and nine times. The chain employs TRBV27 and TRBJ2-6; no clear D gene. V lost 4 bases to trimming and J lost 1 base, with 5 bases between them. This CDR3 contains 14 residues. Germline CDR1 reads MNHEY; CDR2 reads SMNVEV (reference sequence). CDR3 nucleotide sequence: TGTGCCAGCAGTTCCCTTTCTGGGGCCAACGTCCTGACTTTC. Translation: CASSSLSGANVLTF.

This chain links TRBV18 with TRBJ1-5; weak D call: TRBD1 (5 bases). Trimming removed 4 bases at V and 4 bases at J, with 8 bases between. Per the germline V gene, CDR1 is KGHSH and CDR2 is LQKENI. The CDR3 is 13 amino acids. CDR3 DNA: TGTGCCAGCTCACTCGACAGAAATCAGCCCCAGCATTTT. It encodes CASSLDRNQPQHF.

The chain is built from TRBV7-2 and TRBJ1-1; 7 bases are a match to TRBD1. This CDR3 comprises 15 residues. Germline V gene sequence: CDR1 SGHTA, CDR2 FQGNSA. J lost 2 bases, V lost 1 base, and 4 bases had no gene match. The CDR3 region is CASSLGAGGNTEAFF. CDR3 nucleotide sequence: TGTGCCAGCAGCTTAGGGGCAGGGGGTAACACTGAAGCTTTCTTT.